This T cell receptor beta chain was documented in a study of tissue T cells after allogeneic stem cell transplantation. Germline CDR1 reads GTSNPN; CDR2 reads SVGIG (reference sequence). The germline V and J ends were trimmed by 0 bases and 7 bases, with 27 bases remaining between them. The CDR3 runs 19 residues. Method: immunoSEQ multiplex PCR; TCRdb's copy keeps in-frame clones and lacks some. The sample contains 950 to 1,500 clones, 70% of which appear only once. The sample in question was skin, obtained at autopsy. The receptor's source is a male patient at least 60 years old with steroid-refractory graft-versus-host disease after an allogeneic stem cell transplant. These T cells may partly come from the graft donor. The gene calls are TRBV30 and TRBJ2-2; possibly TRBD2 for D (6 bases). As DNA, the CDR3 is TGTGCCTGGAGTGTAGCCAGGGTTGAGGTAAGGCTAGCGTACGGGGAGCTGTTTTTT. Its translation: CAWSVARVEVRLAYGELFF.